A selection of T cell receptor beta chains follows, all from one sample in a study of blood T cell repertoires in COVID-19. Here immunoSEQ multiplex PCR was the method, and the copy in TCRdb shows in-frame clones only, minus some. The sample records approximately 100,000 clones, under 75% being singletons. The sequenced sample consisted of peripheral blood. These receptors all stem from a man older than 75 with acute or convalescent COVID-19. CDR3s include the opening cysteine and the closing phenylalanine or tryptophan. Each record gives: D gene, V gene, J gene, clone size, CDR3 DNA, CDR3 protein. A D gene is named only where the DNA matches it firmly. Rows give clone size only sometimes, using once, few, many, or a class for an expanded clone.

d_call: TRBD2; v_call: TRBV27; j_call: TRBJ2-7; clone_size: -; cdr3_nt: TGTGCCAGCAAACCGGGGCTAGCGGGGACCTACGAGCAGTACTTC; cdr3_aa: CASKPGLAGTYEQYF
d_call: -; v_call: TRBV6-5; j_call: TRBJ2-4; clone_size: -; cdr3_nt: TGTGCCAGCACCGGCGGGACAGTAACCAAAAACATTCAGTACTTC; cdr3_aa: CASTGGTVTKNIQYF
d_call: TRBD1; v_call: TRBV7-2; j_call: TRBJ2-2; clone_size: -; cdr3_nt: TGTGCCAGCAAAAAGGGGGCGGCGAACGGGGAGCTGTTTTTT; cdr3_aa: CASKKGAANGELFF
d_call: TRBD1; v_call: TRBV7-2; j_call: TRBJ1-6; clone_size: -; cdr3_nt: TGTGCCAGCAGCTTAGTTGGGACAGGAAATTCACCCCTCCACTTT; cdr3_aa: CASSLVGTGNSPLHF
d_call: -; v_call: TRBV3-1/TRBV3-2; j_call: TRBJ2-7; clone_size: -; cdr3_nt: TGTGCCAGCACCGCTGGGAGAGGGTCCTACGAGCAGTACTTC; cdr3_aa: CASTAGRGSYEQYF
d_call: TRBD1; v_call: TRBV3-1/TRBV3-2; j_call: TRBJ1-6; clone_size: -; cdr3_nt: TGTGCCAGCAGCCAGGGACAGGGCTCACCCCTCCACTTT; cdr3_aa: CASSQGQGSPLHF
d_call: -; v_call: TRBV7-2; j_call: TRBJ1-2; clone_size: -; cdr3_nt: TGTGCCAGCAGGGTTGGAGTAGCTAACTATGGCTACACCTTC; cdr3_aa: CASRVGVANYGYTF
d_call: -; v_call: TRBV9; j_call: TRBJ2-1; clone_size: few; cdr3_nt: TGTGCCAGCAGCACCGGGACAACCGTATACAATGAGCAGTTCTTC; cdr3_aa: CASSTGTTVYNEQFF
d_call: -; v_call: TRBV7-6; j_call: TRBJ2-1; clone_size: -; cdr3_nt: TGTGCCAGCAGCCCCGACTCAAGGGGCCATAATGAGCAGTTCTTC; cdr3_aa: CASSPDSRGHNEQFF
d_call: -; v_call: TRBV27; j_call: TRBJ1-5; clone_size: -; cdr3_nt: TGTGCCAGCAGGAGATTTAATCAGCCCCAGCATTTT; cdr3_aa: CASRRFNQPQHF
d_call: TRBD1; v_call: TRBV25-1; j_call: TRBJ1-4; clone_size: -; cdr3_nt: TGTGCCAGCAGAAGGACAGGGGGCGAAAAACTGTTTTTT; cdr3_aa: CASRRTGGEKLFF
d_call: TRBD1; v_call: TRBV7-2; j_call: TRBJ1-1; clone_size: -; cdr3_nt: TGTGCCAGCAGCCTGGGACAGGGGGCTGTAACTGAAGCTTTCTTT; cdr3_aa: CASSLGQGAVTEAFF
d_call: TRBD1; v_call: TRBV7-2; j_call: TRBJ2-5; clone_size: -; cdr3_nt: TGTGCCAGCAGCTTAGGGGGGACAGCCCAAGAGACCCAGTACTTC; cdr3_aa: CASSLGGTAQETQYF
d_call: -; v_call: TRBV2; j_call: TRBJ2-1; clone_size: -; cdr3_nt: TGTGCCAGCAGTGACAGGGCCAATGAGCAGTTCTTC; cdr3_aa: CASSDRANEQFF
d_call: TRBD2; v_call: TRBV5-6; j_call: TRBJ2-1; clone_size: -; cdr3_nt: TGTGCCAGCAGCCCAGGACTAGCGGGCTACAATGAGCAGTTCTTC; cdr3_aa: CASSPGLAGYNEQFF